Following are 14 T cell receptor beta chains from one sample sequenced in a study of T cell repertoires in ileal Crohn's disease. Profiled with immunoSEQ multiplex PCR; TCRdb holds only in-frame clones, not every one. The table has fewer than 7,500 clones, around 80% seen once. This sample's time point: proximal margin of the surgical specimen (macroscopically non-inflamed). Sample: ileal tissue. The receptors shown here come from an adult with Crohn's disease.

This chain uses TRBV28 with TRBJ1-5, with TRBD1 matching over 7 bases. This CDR3 has 12 residues. Germline loops: CDR1 MDHEN, CDR2 SYDVKM. The CDR3 DNA is TGTGCGGAGGGAGGGGGCACTCAGCCCCAGCATTTT. This codes for CAEGGGTQPQHF.

This chain joins TRBV30 and TRBJ1-1; TRBD1 is a possible D gene (5 bases). The CDR3 loop spans 13 amino acids. CDR1 and CDR2 (germline): GTSNPN, SVGIG (reference sequence). Trimming left V 4 bases short and J 0 bases short, with 9 bases between. Here the CDR3 reads CAWTGTVNTEAFF. CDR3 sequence (DNA): TGTGCCTGGACCGGGACGGTGAACACTGAAGCTTTCTTT. Together with reference TRBV30 and TRBJ1-1, the CDR3 gives the full variable domain: SQTIHQWPATLVQPVGSPLSLECTVEGTSNPNLYWYRQAAGRGLQLLFYSVGIGQISSEVPQNLSASRPQDRQFILSSKKLLLSDSGFYLCAWTGTVNTEAFFGQGTRLTVV.

This rearrangement joins TRBV7-6 to TRBJ1-1; D is perhaps TRBD1 (6 bases). Trimming left V 5 bases short and J 3 bases short, with 19 bases between. Germline CDR1 is SGHVS and CDR2 is FNYEAQ. CDR3 length: 16 amino acids. The CDR3 DNA sequence: TGTGCCAGCAGCCCTAGGGAGGGGGGCGCGGACACTGAAGCTTTCTTT. This encodes CASSPREGGADTEAFF. Filled out from reference TRBV7-6 and TRBJ1-1, the complete variable domain reads GAGVSQSPRYKVTKRGQDVALRCDPISGHVSLYWYRQALGQGPEFLTYFNYEAQQDKSGLPNDRFSAERPEGSISTLTIQRTEQRDSAMYRCASSPREGGADTEAFFGQGTRLTVV.

A few counts support this clone. The J gene is TRBJ2-1, the V gene TRBV6-1, with 8 nucleotides matching TRBD1. The CDR3 contains 15 residues. CDR1 is MNHNS, CDR2 SASEGT, per germline. Trimming removed 4 bases from V and 0 bases from J; junction bases left unmatched: 2. The CDR3 spells CASSGGTGSYNEQFF. The CDR3 DNA reads as TGTGCCAGCAGTGGGGGGACAGGCTCCTACAATGAGCAGTTCTTC.

The DNA of the CDR3 is TGTGCCAGCAGCTTAGGTTGGACTAGCCTGGAGACCCAGTACTTC. The encoded protein is CASSLGWTSLETQYF. The chain is built from TRBV7-2 and TRBJ2-5; TRBD2 matches at 8 bases. Germline V CDR1 and CDR2: SGHTA, FQGNSA. J lost 5 bases, V lost 1 base, and 6 bases had no gene match. This CDR3 has 15 amino acids. The variable domain in full, completed from reference TRBV7-2 and TRBJ2-5, reads GAGVSQSPSNKVTEKGKDVELRCDPISGHTALYWYRQSLGQGLEFLIYFQGNSAPDKSGLPSDRFSAERTGGSVSTLTIQRTQQEDSAVYLCASSLGWTSLETQYFGPGTRLLVL.

This sequence joins TRBV10-3 and TRBJ1-1, with D uncertain. V was trimmed by 4 bases and J by 0 bases, leaving 9 bases between them. CDR3 length: 14 amino acids. CDR1 ENHRY and CDR2 SYGVKD come from the germline V gene. The CDR3 DNA reads TGTGCCATCAGTGTATCTAATATGAACACTGAAGCTTTCTTT. It specifies CAISVSNMNTEAFF.

The chain carries TRBV10-2 and TRBJ1-2; D call uncertain. The V gene lost 2 bases and the J gene lost 6 bases, with 7 bases spanning the gap. Germline CDR1 and CDR2: WSHSY and SAAADI. The CDR3 contains 12 residues. CDR3 loop: CASSESGHGYTF. CDR3 DNA sequence: TGCGCCAGCAGTGAGAGTGGGCATGGCTACACCTTC.

The chain joins TRBV7-8 to TRBJ1-1; D unresolved. V was trimmed by 1 base and J by 6 bases, leaving 12 bases between them. CDR1 is SGHVS, CDR2 FQNEAQ, per germline. The CDR3 extends over 14 amino acids. As DNA, the CDR3 is TGTGCCAGCAGCTTAGAGGGTTTGCGCTCTGAAGCTTTCTTT. This gives the protein CASSLEGLRSEAFF.

The chain joins TRBV18 to TRBJ1-1, with D unresolved. The germline V gene encodes CDR1 KGHSH and CDR2 LQKENI. Trimming pared 4 bases from V and 0 bases from J, leaving 15 bases between. The CDR3 runs 16 residues. The CDR3 region is CASSLGPNHMNTEAFF. The CDR3 DNA is TGTGCCAGCTCACTAGGACCGAACCACATGAACACTGAAGCTTTCTTT.

J is TRBJ1-1 and V is TRBV4-1, with D maybe TRBD1 (5 bases). The CDR3 consists of 17 residues. Trimming pared 1 base from V and 2 bases from J, leaving 17 bases between. The germline gives CDR1 MGHRA, CDR2 YSYEKL. The CDR3 DNA reads as TGCGCCAGCAGCCAAGCCGGCACCGGGCAGGGAAACACTGAAGCTTTCTTT. Amino acids: CASSQAGTGQGNTEAFF.

The chain has TRBV11-2 and TRBJ1-1, with TRBD1 matching over 7 bases. The CDR3 extends over 16 amino acids. The germline gives CDR1 SGHAT, CDR2 FQNNGV. The J segment lost 4 bases and the V segment lost 3 bases, leaving 11 bases of the junction unmatched. This CDR3 is CASSFWGPQGSTEAFF. The CDR3 coding sequence is TGTGCCAGCAGCTTTTGGGGGCCACAGGGGAGCACTGAAGCTTTCTTT.

This chain links TRBV19 with TRBJ1-1, with D tentatively TRBD1 (6 bases). V lost 9 bases to trimming and J lost 8 bases, with 16 bases between them. This CDR3 spans 12 amino acids. Germline V gene sequence: CDR1 LNHDA, CDR2 SQIVND (reference sequence). The CDR3 reads CASSTGGREAFF. In DNA, the CDR3 is TGTGCCAGCTCCACGGGGGGCCGAGAAGCTTTCTTT. The full variable domain, its missing parts supplied by reference TRBV19 and TRBJ1-1, is DGGITQSPKYLFRKEGQNVTLSCEQNLNHDAMYWYRQDPGQGLRLIYYSQIVNDFQKGDIAEGYSVSREKKESFPLTVTSAQKNPTAFYLCASSTGGREAFFGQGTRLTVV.

V and J are TRBV6-4 and TRBJ1-5; the D is unclear. Trimming cost V 5 bases and J 3 bases, with 8 bases left between them. CDR3 length: 13 residues. CDR1 is MRHNA and CDR2 is SNTAGT in the germline V gene. The CDR3 region is CASSSYTNQPQHF. CDR3 nucleotides: TGTGCCAGCAGTTCTTATACCAATCAGCCCCAGCATTTT.

This chain uses TRBV10-3 with TRBJ1-4, with 8 bases aligning to TRBD1. The ends lost 0 bases at V and 5 bases at J; junction bases unmatched: 8. CDR3 length equals 17 residues. Per germline, CDR1 ENHRY and CDR2 SYGVKD. CDR3 protein: CAISESGRGQRNEKLFF. The CDR3 region has the DNA TGTGCCATCAGTGAGTCGGGCAGGGGGCAGAGAAATGAAAAACTGTTTTTT.